This entry is about one T cell receptor beta chain. Assay used: immunoSEQ multiplex PCR; TCRdb lists only in-frame clones, some missing. In the table there are some 350,000 clones, approximately 82% of which are singletons. The CDR3 has 14 residues. V was pared by 0 bases and J by 5 bases, with 0 bases of the junction left unmatched. CDR1 and CDR2 from the germline V gene are GTSNPN and SVGIG (reference sequence). The source of the sample is a study of blood T cell repertoires in COVID-19. Input material: peripheral blood. The TCR sequence derives from a man aged 25 to 40 with active or convalescent COVID-19. The V call is TRBV30, the J call TRBJ2-1; TRBD2 matches at 11 bases. Written as DNA, the CDR3 is TGTGCCTGGAGTGTACTAGCGGGGGACAATGAGCAGTTCTTC. This gives the protein CAWSVLAGDNEQFF.